This T cell receptor beta chain was obtained from a study of T cell changes during pregnancy in multiple sclerosis. The repertoire was sequenced with immunoSEQ multiplex PCR; TCRdb's copy has only in-frame clones and lacks some. The sample lists approximately 44,000 clones; 70% to 90% were seen once. V was trimmed by 7 bases and J by 8 bases, leaving 11 bases between them. CDR3 length: 12 amino acids. Germline values: CDR1 MNHNS, CDR2 SASEGT. The TCR comes from a female donor with multiple sclerosis, enrolled in a pregnancy study. The V gene is TRBV6-1, the J gene TRBJ1-4; D is unclear. The sample consisted of CD4+ T cells from peripheral blood mononuclear cells, taken in the first trimester of pregnancy. The CDR3 coding sequence is TGTGCCAGCATGGGAGCGGACGAAAAACTGTTTTTT. Amino acids: CASMGADEKLFF.